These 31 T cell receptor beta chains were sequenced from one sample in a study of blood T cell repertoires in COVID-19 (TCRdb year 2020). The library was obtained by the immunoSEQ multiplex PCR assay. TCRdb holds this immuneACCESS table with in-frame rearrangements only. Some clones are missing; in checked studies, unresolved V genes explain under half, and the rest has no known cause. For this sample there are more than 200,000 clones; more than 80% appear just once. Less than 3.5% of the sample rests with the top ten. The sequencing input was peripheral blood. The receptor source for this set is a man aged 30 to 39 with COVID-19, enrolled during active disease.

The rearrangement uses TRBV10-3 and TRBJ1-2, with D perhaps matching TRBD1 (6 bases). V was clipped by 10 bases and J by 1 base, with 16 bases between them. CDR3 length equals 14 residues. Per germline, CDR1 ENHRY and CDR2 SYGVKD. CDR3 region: CATKSMDSNYGYTF. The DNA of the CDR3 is TGTGCCACCAAATCCATGGACAGTAACTATGGCTACACCTTC.

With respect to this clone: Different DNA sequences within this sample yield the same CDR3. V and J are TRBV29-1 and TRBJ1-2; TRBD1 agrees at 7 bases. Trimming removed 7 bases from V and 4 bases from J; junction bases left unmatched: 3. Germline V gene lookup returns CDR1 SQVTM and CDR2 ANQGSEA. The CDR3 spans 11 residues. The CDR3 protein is CSAGDSYGYTF. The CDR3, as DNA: TGCAGCGCCGGGGACAGCTATGGCTACACCTTC.

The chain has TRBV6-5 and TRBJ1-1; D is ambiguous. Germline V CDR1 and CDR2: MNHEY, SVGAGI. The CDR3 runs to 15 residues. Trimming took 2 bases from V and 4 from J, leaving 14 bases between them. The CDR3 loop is CASSYPQLWATEAFF. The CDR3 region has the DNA TGTGCCAGCAGTTACCCTCAGCTCTGGGCCACTGAAGCTTTCTTT.

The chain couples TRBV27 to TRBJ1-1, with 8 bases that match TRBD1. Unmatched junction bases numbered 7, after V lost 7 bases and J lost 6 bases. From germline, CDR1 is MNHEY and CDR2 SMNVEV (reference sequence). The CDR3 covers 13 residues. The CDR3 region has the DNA TGTGCCAGCATTCACAGGGGGGGCTCTGAAGCTTTCTTT. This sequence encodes CASIHRGGSEAFF.

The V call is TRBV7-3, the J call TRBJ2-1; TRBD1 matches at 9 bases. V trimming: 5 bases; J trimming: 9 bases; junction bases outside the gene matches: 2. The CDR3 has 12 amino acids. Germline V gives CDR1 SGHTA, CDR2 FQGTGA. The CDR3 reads CASSAQGAEQFF. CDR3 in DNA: TGTGCCAGCAGCGCACAGGGGGCTGAGCAGTTCTTC.

The CDR3 bases are TGTGCCAGCAGCTCCGACAGGCTTGGTCCCTATGGCTACACCTTC. Protein: CASSSDRLGPYGYTF. J is TRBJ1-2 and V is TRBV7-2; tentatively, D is TRBD1 (6 bases). This CDR3 is 15 amino acids long. Trimming pared 4 bases from V and 4 bases from J, leaving 16 bases between. Germline V gives CDR1 SGHTA, CDR2 FQGNSA.

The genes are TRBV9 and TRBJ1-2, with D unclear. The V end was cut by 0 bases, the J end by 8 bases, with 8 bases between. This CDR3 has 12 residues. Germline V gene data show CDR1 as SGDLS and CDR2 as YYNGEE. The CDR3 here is CASSVGAGGYTF. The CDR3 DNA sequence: TGTGCCAGCAGCGTAGGGGCAGGAGGCTACACCTTC.

The DNA of the CDR3 is TGCGCCAGCAGCTTGAGTGGGACAGGGATCGACGAGCAGTACTTC. Its translation: CASSLSGTGIDEQYF. The J gene is TRBJ2-7, the V gene TRBV5-1; 9 bases agree with TRBD1. The CDR3 spans 15 residues. Germline V CDR1 and CDR2: SGHRS, YFSETQ. V lost 1 base and J lost 5; bases outside the gene matches: 7.

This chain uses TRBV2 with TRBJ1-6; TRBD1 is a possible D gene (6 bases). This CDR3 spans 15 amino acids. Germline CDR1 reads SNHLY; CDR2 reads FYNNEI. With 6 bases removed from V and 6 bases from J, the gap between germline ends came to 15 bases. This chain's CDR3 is CASSPGTPPNSPLHF. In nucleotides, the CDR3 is TGTGCCAGCAGCCCCGGGACACCTCCTAATTCACCCCTCCACTTT. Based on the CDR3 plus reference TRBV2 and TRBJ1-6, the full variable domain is EPEVTQTPSHQVTQMGQEVILRCVPISNHLYFYWYRQILGQKVEFLVSFYNNEISEKSEIFDDQFSVERPDGSNFTLKIRSTKLEDSAMYFCASSPGTPPNSPLHFGNGTRLTVT.

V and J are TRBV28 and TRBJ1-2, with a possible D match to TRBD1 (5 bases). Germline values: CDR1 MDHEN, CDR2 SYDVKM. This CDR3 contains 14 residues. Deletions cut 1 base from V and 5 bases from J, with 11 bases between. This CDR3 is CASSLSGGTYGYTF. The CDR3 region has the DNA TGTGCCAGCAGTTTATCCGGGGGAACGTATGGCTACACCTTC.

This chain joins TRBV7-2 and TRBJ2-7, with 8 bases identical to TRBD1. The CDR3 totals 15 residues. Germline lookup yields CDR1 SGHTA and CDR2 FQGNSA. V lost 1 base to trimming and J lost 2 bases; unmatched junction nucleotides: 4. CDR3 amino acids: CASSLVWTGTYEQYF. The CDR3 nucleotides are TGTGCCAGCAGCTTAGTGTGGACAGGGACCTACGAGCAGTACTTC.

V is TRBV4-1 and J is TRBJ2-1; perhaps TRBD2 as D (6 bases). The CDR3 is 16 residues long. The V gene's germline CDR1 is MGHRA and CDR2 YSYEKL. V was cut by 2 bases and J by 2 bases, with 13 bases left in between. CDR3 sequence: CASSQPARLAYNEQFF. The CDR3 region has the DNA TGCGCCAGCAGCCAACCGGCGAGACTAGCCTACAATGAGCAGTTCTTC.

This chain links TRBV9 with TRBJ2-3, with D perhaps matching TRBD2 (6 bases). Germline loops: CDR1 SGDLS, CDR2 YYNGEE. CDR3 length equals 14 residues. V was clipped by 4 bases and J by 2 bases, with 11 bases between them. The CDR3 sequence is CASSKSSVTDTQYF. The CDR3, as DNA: TGTGCCAGCAGCAAATCTAGCGTCACAGATACGCAGTATTTT. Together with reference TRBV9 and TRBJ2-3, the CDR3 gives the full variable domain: DSGVTQTPKHLITATGQRVTLRCSPRSGDLSVYWYQQSLDQGLQFLIQYYNGEERAKGNILERFSAQQFPDLHSELNLSSLELGDSALYFCASSKSSVTDTQYFGPGTRLTVL.

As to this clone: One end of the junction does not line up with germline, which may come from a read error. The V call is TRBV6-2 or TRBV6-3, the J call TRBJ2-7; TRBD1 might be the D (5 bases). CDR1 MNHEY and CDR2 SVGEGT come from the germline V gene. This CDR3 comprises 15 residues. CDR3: CASSRPQGPAAEWNF. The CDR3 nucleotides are TGTGCCAGCAGTAGGCCCCAGGGTCCCGCCGCTGAATGGAACTTC.

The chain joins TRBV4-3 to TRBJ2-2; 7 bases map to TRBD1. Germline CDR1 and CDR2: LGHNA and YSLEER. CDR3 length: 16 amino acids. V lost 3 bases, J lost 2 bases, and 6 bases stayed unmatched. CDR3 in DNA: TGCGCCAGCAGCCATGAGGACAGGAGCAACACCGGGGAGCTGTTTTTT. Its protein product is CASSHEDRSNTGELFF.

CDR3 residues: CAHSQRGANVLTF. In DNA, the CDR3 is TGTGCTCATAGCCAAAGGGGGGCCAACGTCCTGACTTTC. This rearrangement joins TRBV30 to TRBJ2-6; no firm D call. Germline CDR1 reads GTSNPN; CDR2 reads SVGIG (reference sequence). CDR3 length: 13 amino acids. The full variable domain, completed using reference TRBV30 and TRBJ2-6, is SQTIHQWPATLVQPVGSPLSLECTVEGTSNPNLYWYRQAAGRGLQLLFYSVGIGQISSEVPQNLSASRPQDRQFILSSKKLLLSDSGFYLCAHSQRGANVLTFGAGSRLTVL.

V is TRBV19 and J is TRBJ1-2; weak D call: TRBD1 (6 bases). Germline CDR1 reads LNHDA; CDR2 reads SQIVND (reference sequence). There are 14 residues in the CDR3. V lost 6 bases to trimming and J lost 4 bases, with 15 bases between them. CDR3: CASSLLQGSYGYTF. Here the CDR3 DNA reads TGTGCCAGTAGCCTCCTGCAGGGGAGCTATGGCTACACCTTC.

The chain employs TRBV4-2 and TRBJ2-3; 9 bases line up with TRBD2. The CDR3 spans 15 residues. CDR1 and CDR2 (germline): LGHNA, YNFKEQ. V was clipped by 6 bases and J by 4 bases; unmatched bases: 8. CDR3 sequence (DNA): TGTGCCAGCAGTCGATTAGCGGGAGAGGCAGATACGCAGTATTTT. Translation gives CASSRLAGEADTQYF.

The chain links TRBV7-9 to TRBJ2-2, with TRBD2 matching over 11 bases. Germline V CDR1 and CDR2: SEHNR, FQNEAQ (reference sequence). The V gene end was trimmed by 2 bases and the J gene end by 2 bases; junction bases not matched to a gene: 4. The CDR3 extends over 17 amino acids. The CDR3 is CASSLSGTSGNTGELFF. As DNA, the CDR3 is TGTGCCAGCAGCTTATCCGGGACTAGCGGCAACACCGGGGAGCTGTTTTTT.

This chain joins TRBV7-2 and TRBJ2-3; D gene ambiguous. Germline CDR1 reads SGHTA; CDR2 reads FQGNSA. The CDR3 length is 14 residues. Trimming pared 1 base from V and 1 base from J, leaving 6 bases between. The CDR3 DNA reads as TGTGCCAGCAGCTTAGTACCGGGCACAGATACGCAGTATTTT. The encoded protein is CASSLVPGTDTQYF.

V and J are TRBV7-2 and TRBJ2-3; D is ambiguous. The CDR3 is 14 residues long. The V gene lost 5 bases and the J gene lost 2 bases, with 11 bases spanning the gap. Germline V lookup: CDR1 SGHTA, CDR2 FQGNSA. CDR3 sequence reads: CASSHSVTTDTQYF. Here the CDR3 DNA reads TGTGCCAGCAGCCACTCGGTTACCACAGATACGCAGTATTTT.

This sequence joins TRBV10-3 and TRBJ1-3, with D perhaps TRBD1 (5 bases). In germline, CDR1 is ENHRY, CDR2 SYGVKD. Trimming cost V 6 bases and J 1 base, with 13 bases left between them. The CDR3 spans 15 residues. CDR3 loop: CAIRKLGGSGNTIYF. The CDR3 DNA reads TGTGCCATCAGGAAACTCGGGGGTTCTGGAAACACCATATATTTT.

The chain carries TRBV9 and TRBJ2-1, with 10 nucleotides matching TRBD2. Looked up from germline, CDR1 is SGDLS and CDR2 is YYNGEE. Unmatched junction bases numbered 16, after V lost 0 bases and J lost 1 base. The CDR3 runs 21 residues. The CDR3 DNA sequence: TGTGCCAGCAGCGTAGCGGCTAGCGGGAGAGGTCTGGTGATGTCCTACAATGAGCAGTTCTTC. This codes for CASSVAASGRGLVMSYNEQFF.

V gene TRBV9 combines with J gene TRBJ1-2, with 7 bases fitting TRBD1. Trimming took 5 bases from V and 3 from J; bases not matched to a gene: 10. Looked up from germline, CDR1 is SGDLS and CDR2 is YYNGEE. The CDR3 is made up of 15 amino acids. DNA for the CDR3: TGTGCCAGCAGTCCAAAAGACAGGGACTACTATGGCTACACCTTC. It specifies CASSPKDRDYYGYTF.

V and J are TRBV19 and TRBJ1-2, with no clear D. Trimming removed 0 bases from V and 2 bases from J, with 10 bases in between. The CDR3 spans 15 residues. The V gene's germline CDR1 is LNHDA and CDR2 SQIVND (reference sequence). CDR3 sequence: CASSIDGRENYGYTF. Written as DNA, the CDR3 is TGTGCCAGTAGTATAGACGGACGGGAGAACTATGGCTACACCTTC.

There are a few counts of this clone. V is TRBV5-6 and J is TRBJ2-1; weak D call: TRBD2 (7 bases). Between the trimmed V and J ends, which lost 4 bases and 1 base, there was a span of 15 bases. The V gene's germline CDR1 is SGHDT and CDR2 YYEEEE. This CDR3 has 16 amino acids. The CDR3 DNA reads TGTGCCAGCAGCCGGGGGGCTGGAGGGTCCTACAATGAGCAGTTCTTC. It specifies CASSRGAGGSYNEQFF.

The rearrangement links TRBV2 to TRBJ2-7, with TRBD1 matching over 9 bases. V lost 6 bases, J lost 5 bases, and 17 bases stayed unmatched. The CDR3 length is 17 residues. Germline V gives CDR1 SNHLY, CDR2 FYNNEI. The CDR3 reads CASSPSGLQGAWDEQYF. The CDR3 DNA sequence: TGTGCCAGCAGCCCGTCCGGCTTACAGGGGGCGTGGGACGAGCAGTACTTC.

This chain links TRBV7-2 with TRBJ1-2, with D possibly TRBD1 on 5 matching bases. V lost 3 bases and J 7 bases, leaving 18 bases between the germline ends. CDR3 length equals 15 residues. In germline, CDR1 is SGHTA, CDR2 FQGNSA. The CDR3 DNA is TGTGCCAGCAGCTTCTCTACCCAGGGATGGGCTGGCTACACCTTC. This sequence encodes CASSFSTQGWAGYTF. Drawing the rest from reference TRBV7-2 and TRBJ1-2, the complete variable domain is GAGVSQSPSNKVTEKGKDVELRCDPISGHTALYWYRQSLGQGLEFLIYFQGNSAPDKSGLPSDRFSAERTGGSVSTLTIQRTQQEDSAVYLCASSFSTQGWAGYTFGSGTRLTVV.

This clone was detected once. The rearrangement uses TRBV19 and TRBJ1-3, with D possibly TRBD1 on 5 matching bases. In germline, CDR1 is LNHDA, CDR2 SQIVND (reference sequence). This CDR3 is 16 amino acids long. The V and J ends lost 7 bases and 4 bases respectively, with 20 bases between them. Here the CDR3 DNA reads TGTGCCAGTACCCACCTACGGGGGGGGAACGGAAACACCATATATTTT. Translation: CASTHLRGGNGNTIYF.

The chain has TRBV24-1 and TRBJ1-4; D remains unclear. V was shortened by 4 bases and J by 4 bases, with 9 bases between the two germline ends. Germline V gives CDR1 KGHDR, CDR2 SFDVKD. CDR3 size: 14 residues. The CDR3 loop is CATSEGSINEKLFF. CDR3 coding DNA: TGTGCCACCAGTGAGGGGAGTATTAATGAAAAACTGTTTTTT.

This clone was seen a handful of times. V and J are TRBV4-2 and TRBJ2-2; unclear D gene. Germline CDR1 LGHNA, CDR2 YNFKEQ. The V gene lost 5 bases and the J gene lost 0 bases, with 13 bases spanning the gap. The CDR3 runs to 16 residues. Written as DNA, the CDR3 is TGTGCCAGCAGCTCGATAAAGACTTCGAACACCGGGGAGCTGTTTTTT. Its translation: CASSSIKTSNTGELFF.